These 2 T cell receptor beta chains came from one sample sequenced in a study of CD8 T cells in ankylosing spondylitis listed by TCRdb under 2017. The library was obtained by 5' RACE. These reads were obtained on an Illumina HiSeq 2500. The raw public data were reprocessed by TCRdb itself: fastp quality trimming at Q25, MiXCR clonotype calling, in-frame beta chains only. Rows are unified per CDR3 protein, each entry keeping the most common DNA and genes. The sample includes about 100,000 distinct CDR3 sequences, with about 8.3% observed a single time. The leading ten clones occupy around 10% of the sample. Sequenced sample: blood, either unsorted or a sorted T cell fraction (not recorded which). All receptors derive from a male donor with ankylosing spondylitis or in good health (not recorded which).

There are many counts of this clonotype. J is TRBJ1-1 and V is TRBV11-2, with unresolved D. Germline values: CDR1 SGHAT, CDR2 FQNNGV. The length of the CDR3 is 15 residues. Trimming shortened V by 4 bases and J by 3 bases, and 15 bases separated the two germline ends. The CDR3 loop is CASSSLRSGHTEAFF. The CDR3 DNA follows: TGTGCCAGCAGCTCCCTTCGCTCCGGGCACACTGAAGCTTTCTTT.

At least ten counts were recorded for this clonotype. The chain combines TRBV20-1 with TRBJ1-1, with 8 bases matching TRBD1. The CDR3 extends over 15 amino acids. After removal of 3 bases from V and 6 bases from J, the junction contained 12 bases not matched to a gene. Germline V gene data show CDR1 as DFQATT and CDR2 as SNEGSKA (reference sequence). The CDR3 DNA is TGCAGTGCTAGGGGAGGAACAGGGGGTTTCGCTGAAGCTTTCTTT. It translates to CSARGGTGGFAEAFF.